The present entry profiles one T cell receptor (beta chain) with its context. This entry comes from a study of a mutant IDH1 vaccine in newly diagnosed glioma. Across the whole study: Treated patients had a mean age of 40.4 years and an approximately 62% male, approximately 38% female split. Patients were pretreated with radiotherapy, temozolomide, or both, mostly both.

The germline V gene encodes CDR1 MNHNY and CDR2 SVGAGI (reference sequence). Trimming at V came to 7 bases and at J to 3 bases, leaving 5 bases not matched to a gene. CDR3 length equals 15 residues. The data were produced by immunoSEQ multiplex PCR, yet TCRdb's version contains in-frame clones alone and is incomplete. This repertoire shows about 46,000 clones, 86% found once; its top ten account for about 2.5%. Noted time point: baseline, week 1 (first vaccination visit). Described treatment: pre-vaccination baseline after standard-of-care therapy. This receptor was obtained from a middle-aged man with glioma. This material consisted of PBMCs, taken from a glioma patient treated with radiotherapy, temozolomide or both. The rearrangement joins TRBV6-6 to TRBJ2-7; 14 positions agree with TRBD2. CDR3 sequence: CASTPGTSGSYEQYF. In DNA form, the CDR3 reads TGTGCCAGCACCCCAGGGACTAGCGGGAGCTACGAGCAGTACTTC.